This TCR beta chain was identified during a study of cytomegalovirus exposure and HLA in healthy donors. Broader study findings: In a later analysis, at a false discovery rate of 0.05, over 15,000 TCR beta sequences were associated with HLA alleles.

Per germline, CDR1 SNHLY and CDR2 FYNNEI. The CDR3 runs to 13 residues. Trimming removed 4 bases from V and 8 bases from J; junction bases left unmatched: 7. The PCR had 60 Vbeta and 13 Jbeta primers. Using immunoSEQ multiplex PCR, the repertoire was profiled, and TCRdb retains in-frame clones only, with some absent. The profile shows 150,000 to 200,000 clones, roughly three quarters of them singletons. Comment on this clone: Its specificity is unknown.

The sequenced sample was PBMCs. The chain joins TRBV2 to TRBJ1-2, with TRBD1 identical over 7 bases. The receptor was derived from a woman in her forties or fifties in good health and CMV-seronegative. Here the CDR3 reads CASSAWTGRGYTF. In DNA form, the CDR3 reads TGTGCCAGCAGTGCCTGGACAGGCCGAGGCTACACCTTC.